This T cell receptor (beta chain) emerged from a study of T cell responses to AZD1222 COVID-19 vaccine. Study-wide background: The analysis combined second doses at about 4 or about 12 weeks. The study's findings and limits: Possibly, clonal diversity was underestimated; donors were largely white British and included more females. As reported, nearly half of all spike-specific TCRs target variant regions that are unmutated.

This CDR3 contains 13 residues. Repertoires were generated with immunoSEQ multiplex PCR, while TCRdb's copy carries only in-frame clones and drops some. The sample carries some 95,000 clones, 80% to 90% recorded once. Notes on this clone: Its antigen is not known.

Sequences were derived from peripheral blood, sampled on day 0 of AZD1222 vaccination. The chain combines TRBV21-1 with TRBJ1-2; the table's D call TRBD1 went unverified against the DNA. TRBV21-1 has pseudogene status. The sequence derives from an adult in good health. The CDR3 sequence is CASFGTANYGYTF. The CDR3 DNA reads TGTGCCAGCTTTGGGACAGCTAACTATGGCTACACCTTC.